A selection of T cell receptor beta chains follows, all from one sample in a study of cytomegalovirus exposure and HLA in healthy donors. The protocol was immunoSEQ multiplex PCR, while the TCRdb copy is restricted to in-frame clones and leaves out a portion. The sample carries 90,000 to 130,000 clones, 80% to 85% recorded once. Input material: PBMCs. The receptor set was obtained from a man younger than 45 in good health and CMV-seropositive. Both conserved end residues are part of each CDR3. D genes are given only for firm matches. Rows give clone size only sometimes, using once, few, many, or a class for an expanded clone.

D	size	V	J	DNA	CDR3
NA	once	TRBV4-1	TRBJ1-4	TGCGCCAGCAGCCAAAGGGGGGGGAGACAGCCCGAAAAACTGTTTTTT	CASSQRGGRQPEKLFF
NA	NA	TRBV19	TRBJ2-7	TGTGCCAGTAGTATTGCGGTCGGAGTCGGCGAGCAGTACTTC	CASSIAVGVGEQYF
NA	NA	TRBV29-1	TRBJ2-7	TGCAGCGTTGAAGCTTCCTCCTACGAGCAGTACTTC	CSVEASSYEQYF
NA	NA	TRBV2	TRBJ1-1	TGTGCCAGCAGGCTCACAGGGCGAAACACTGAAGCTTTCTTT	CASRLTGRNTEAFF
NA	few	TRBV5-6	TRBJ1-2	TGTGCCAGCAGCTCCGGACAGATCTATGGCTACACCTTC	CASSSGQIYGYTF
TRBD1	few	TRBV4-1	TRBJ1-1	TGCGCCAGCAGCCCGCGCTCCGGGACAGTATTTGGTGAAGCTTTCTTT	CASSPRSGTVFGEAFF
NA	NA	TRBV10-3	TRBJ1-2	TGTGCCATCAGCGGACAAAACTATGGCTACACCTTC	CAISGQNYGYTF
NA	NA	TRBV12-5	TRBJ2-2	TGTGCTAGTGGTTTGGTACAGGGAAGGGGCGGGGAGCTGTTTTTT	CASGLVQGRGGELFF
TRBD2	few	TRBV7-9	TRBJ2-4	TGTGCCAGCAGCTCGGGGGGTCGAAACATTCAGTACTTC	CASSSGGRNIQYF
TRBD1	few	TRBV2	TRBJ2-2	TGTGCCAGCAGTCGGACAGGGGGGGTTAGCGGGGAGCTGTTTTTT	CASSRTGGVSGELFF
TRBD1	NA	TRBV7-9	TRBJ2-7	TGTGCCAGCAGCGGAAGGGGGCTCTACGAGCAGTACTTC	CASSGRGLYEQYF
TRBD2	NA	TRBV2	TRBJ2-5	TGTGCCAGCAGGAGACTAGCGGGGGGGCTAGAGACCCAGTACTTC	CASRRLAGGLETQYF
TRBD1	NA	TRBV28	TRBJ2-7	TGTGCCAGCAGTTTATCGGGACAGGGGTTCTACGAGCAGTACTTC	CASSLSGQGFYEQYF
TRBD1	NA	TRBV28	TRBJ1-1	TGTGCCAGCTGCTCCGGGACAGGGCTTGGGACTGAAGCTTTCTTT	CASCSGTGLGTEAFF
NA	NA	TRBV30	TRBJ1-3	TGTGCCTGGAGTGTCGGGAGAAGCTCTGGAAACACCATATATTTT	CAWSVGRSSGNTIYF
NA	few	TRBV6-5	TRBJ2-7	TGTGCCAGCTCATTAGGGGGGGGGCTCACCTACGAGCAGTACTTC	CASSLGGGLTYEQYF
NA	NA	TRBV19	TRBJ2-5	TGTGCCAGTAGTACGCCTAGGGAGACCCAGTACTTC	CASSTPRETQYF
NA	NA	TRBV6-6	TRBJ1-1	TGTGCCAGCAGCCAGGGAGGTATGAACACTGAAGCTTTCTTT	CASSQGGMNTEAFF
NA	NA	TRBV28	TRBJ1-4	TGTGCCAGCAGTATCCTACCGGGAGATAATGAAAAACTGTTTTTT	CASSILPGDNEKLFF
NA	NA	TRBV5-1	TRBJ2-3	TGCGCCAGCAGCACCGACAGGGATACGCAGTATTTT	CASSTDRDTQYF
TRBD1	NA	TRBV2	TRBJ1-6	TGTGCCAGCATTGAGGGCAGGGGGAATTCACCCCTCCACTTT	CASIEGRGNSPLHF
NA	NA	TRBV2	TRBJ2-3	TGTGCCAGCAGACAGGGACGAGATACGCAGTATTTT	CASRQGRDTQYF
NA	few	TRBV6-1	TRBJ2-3	TGTGCCAGCAGTGAAGTAGCGGACACAGATACGCAGTATTTT	CASSEVADTDTQYF
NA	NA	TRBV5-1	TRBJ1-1	TGCGCCAGCAGCTTGGTGGGGAGTTACACTGAAGCTTTCTTT	CASSLVGSYTEAFF
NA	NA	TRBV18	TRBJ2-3	TGTGCCAGCTCCCGAGGTATTCGGACAGTTAGCACAGATACGCAGTATTTT	CASSRGIRTVSTDTQYF
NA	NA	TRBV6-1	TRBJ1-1	TGTGCCAGCAGTGTCCGGGGGAGTTGGGACACTGAAGCTTTCTTT	CASSVRGSWDTEAFF
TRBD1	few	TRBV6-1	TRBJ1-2	TGTGCCAGCAGAGGGGACAGGTATGGCTACACCTTC	CASRGDRYGYTF
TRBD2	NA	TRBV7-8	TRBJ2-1	TGTGCCAGCCGCGCGACGAGAGCGGGAGGGCCCTATGAGCAGTTCTTC	CASRATRAGGPYEQFF
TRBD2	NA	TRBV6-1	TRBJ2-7	TGTGCCAGCAGTCAACTAGCGGGGACCTACGAGCAGTACTTC	CASSQLAGTYEQYF
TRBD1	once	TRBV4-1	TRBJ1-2	TGCGCCAGCAGTCGGCCGGGACAGGGAACCCATGGCTACACCTTC	CASSRPGQGTHGYTF
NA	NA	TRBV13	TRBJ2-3	TGTGCCAGCAGCTTTTTATCAGATACGCAGTATTTT	CASSFLSDTQYF
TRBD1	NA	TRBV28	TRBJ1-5	TGTGCCAGCGGTCCGGGACAGGGGTCTTCATTTGAGTACAATCAGCCCCAGCATTTT	CASGPGQGSSFEYNQPQHF
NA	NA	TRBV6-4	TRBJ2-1	TGTGCCAGCAGCAACGTTGGGGGGGGGCCCATCAATGAGCAGTTCTTC	CASSNVGGGPINEQFF
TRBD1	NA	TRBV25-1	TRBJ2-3	TGTGCCAGCAGTCCCCAGCGGCGGGACAGGGAGGCAGATACGCAGTATTTT	CASSPQRRDREADTQYF
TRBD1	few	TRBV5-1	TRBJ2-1	TGCGCCAGCAGCTTAGGGGGCGCGAGGGGGAATGAGCAGTTCTTC	CASSLGGARGNEQFF
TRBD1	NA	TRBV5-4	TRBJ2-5	TGTGCCAGCAGCGGGGGACAGTCAAACCAAGAGACCCAGTACTTC	CASSGGQSNQETQYF
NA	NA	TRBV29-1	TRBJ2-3	TGCAGCTCGTCCTTAGGGCCCCGGACCGACCGGGGGGATACGCAGTATTTT	CSSSLGPRTDRGDTQYF
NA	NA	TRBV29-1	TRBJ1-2	TGCAGCGTTGAATCGGGCTATGGCTACACCTTC	CSVESGYGYTF
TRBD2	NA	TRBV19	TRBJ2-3	TGTGCCAGTAGTATAACCGTAACTAGCGGGCGAGATACGCAGTATTTT	CASSITVTSGRDTQYF
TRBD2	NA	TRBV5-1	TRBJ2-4	TGCGCCAGCAGCTTTCGCGGGGGGATGGACATTCAGTACTTC	CASSFRGGMDIQYF
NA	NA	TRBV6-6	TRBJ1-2	TGTGCCAGCAGTTACGGCAGGGGAAATGGCTACACCTTC	CASSYGRGNGYTF
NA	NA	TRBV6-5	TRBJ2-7	TGTGCCAGCAGTTACGACGGGACATCCTACGAGCAGTACTTC	CASSYDGTSYEQYF
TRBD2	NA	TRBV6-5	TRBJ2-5	TGTGCCAGCAGTTACCGCAGACTAGCGGGGGGAGAGACCCAGTACTTC	CASSYRRLAGGETQYF
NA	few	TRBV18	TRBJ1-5	TGTGCCAGCTCACCATTGGACCAGGGTAGCAATCAGCCCCAGCATTTT	CASSPLDQGSNQPQHF
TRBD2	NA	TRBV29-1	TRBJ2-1	TGCAGCGTTGAGAGGCGGGAGGGACGATACAATGAGCAGTTCTTC	CSVERREGRYNEQFF
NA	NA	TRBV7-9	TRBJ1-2	TGTGCCAGCATCCCCGTCCACCTAGCTAACTATGGCTACACCTTC	CASIPVHLANYGYTF
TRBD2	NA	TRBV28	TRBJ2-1	TGTGCCAGCAGTTTCAGTCCTAGCGGCTACAATGAGCAGTTCTTC	CASSFSPSGYNEQFF
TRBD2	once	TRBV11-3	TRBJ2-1	TGTGCCAGCAGTCCCCGGGTAGCGGGTGAAAATGAGCAGTTCTTC	CASSPRVAGENEQFF
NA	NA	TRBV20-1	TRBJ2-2	TGCAGTGCGCCTGAGGCCGGGGAGCTGTTTTTT	CSAPEAGELFF
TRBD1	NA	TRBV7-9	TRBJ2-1	TGTGCCAGCAGCGTAGGACAGGGTGATTACAATGAGCAGTTCTTC	CASSVGQGDYNEQFF
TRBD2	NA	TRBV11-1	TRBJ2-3	TGTGCCAGCAGCCCGACTAGCCCACGCACAGATACGCAGTATTTT	CASSPTSPRTDTQYF
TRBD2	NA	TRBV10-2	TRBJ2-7	TGCGCCAGCAGTTGGGGAGGGTTGGTATCCTACGAGCAGTACTTC	CASSWGGLVSYEQYF
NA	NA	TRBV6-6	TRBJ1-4	TGTGCCAGCAGACAGCAGGGAAAACAAATAAAACTGTTTTTT	CASRQQGKQIKLFF
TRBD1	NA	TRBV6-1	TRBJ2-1	TGTGCCAGCAGGAACGACAGGGGTTCCTACAATGAGCAGTTCTTC	CASRNDRGSYNEQFF